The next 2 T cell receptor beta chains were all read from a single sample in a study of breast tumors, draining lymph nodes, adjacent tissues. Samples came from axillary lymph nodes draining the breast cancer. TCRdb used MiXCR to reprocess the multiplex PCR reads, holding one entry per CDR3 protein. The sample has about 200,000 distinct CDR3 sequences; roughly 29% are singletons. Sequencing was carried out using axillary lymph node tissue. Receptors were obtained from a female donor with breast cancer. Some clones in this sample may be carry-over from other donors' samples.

CDR3 DNA sequence: TGTGCCACCAGTCGAAACACAGATACGCAGTATTTT. Amino acids: CATSRNTDTQYF. This chain connects TRBV24-1 to TRBJ2-3; D ambiguous. Trimming stripped 6 bases from V and 2 bases from J, with 5 bases between. Looked up from germline, CDR1 is KGHDR and CDR2 is SFDVKD. The CDR3 covers 12 residues.

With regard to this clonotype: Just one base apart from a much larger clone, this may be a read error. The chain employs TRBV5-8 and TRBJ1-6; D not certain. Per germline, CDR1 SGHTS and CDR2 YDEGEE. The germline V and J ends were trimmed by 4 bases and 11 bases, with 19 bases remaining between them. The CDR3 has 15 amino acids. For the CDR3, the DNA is TGTGCCAGCAGCATTGGGGTGGCCCCAGGAGCACCCCTCCACTTT. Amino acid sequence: CASSIGVAPGAPLHF.